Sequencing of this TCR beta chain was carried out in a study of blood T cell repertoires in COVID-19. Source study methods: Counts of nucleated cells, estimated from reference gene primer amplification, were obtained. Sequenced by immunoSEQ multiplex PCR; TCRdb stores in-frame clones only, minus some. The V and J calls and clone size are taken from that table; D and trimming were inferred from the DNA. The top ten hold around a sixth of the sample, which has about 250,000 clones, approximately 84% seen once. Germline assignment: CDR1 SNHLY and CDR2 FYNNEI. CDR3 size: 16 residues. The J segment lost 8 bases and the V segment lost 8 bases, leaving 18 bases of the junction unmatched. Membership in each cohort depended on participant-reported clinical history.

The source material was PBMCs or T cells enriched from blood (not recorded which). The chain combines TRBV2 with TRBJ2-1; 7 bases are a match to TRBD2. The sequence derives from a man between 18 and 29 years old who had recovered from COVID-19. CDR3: CASWGLAGVGTYEQFF. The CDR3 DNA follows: TGTGCCAGCTGGGGGTTGGCGGGAGTTGGTACGTATGAGCAGTTCTTC.